The 25 T cell receptor beta chains listed next were all sequenced from one sample in a study of a mutant IDH1 vaccine in newly diagnosed glioma. The antigens these receptors bind are not known. As to time point: week 11, during vaccination. The investigators gave 300 ug of mutant IDH1 20-mer peptide in each vaccine dose, together with topical imiquimod. Method: immunoSEQ multiplex PCR; TCRdb's copy keeps in-frame clones and lacks some. The sample lists fewer than 70,000 clones, over 75% seen once, with more than 1.5% in the top ten. The sequences come from PBMCs, collected from a glioma patient whose treatment included an IDH1 peptide vaccine. All receptors derive from a man aged 40-55 years with glioma.

The chain is built from TRBV7-9 and TRBJ2-5; D uncertain. The CDR3 extends over 13 amino acids. From germline, CDR1 is SEHNR and CDR2 FQNEAQ (reference sequence). Trimming removed 2 bases from V and 3 bases from J, with 7 bases in between. CDR3: CASSLSPEETQYF. The DNA of the CDR3 is TGTGCCAGCAGCTTATCCCCAGAAGAGACCCAGTACTTC.

CDR3 sequence: CASSQGAVYYEQYF. CDR3 DNA sequence: TGCGCCAGCAGCCAAGGCGCCGTCTACTACGAGCAGTACTTC. This sequence joins TRBV4-1 and TRBJ2-5; no definite D call. The J call may be incorrect, as the DNA end agrees better with TRBJ2-7. Germline lookup yields CDR1 MGHRA and CDR2 YSYEKL. This CDR3 is built from 14 residues.

This clone appeared a single time. Sequence at one end of the junction differs from germline and may be a read error. The rearrangement joins TRBV6-5 to TRBJ1-1, with D tentatively TRBD1 (5 bases). Germline V gives CDR1 MNHEY, CDR2 SVGAGI. The CDR3 is 14 residues long. The CDR3 nucleotides read TGTACCAGCAGTACCAGGGATAGCGACACTGAAGCTTTCTTT. Translating gives CTSSTRDSDTEAFF.

The rearrangement joins TRBV11-3 to TRBJ2-5; D possibly corresponds to TRBD2 (6 bases). The CDR3 extends over 14 amino acids. CDR1 SGHNT and CDR2 YENEEA come from the germline V gene. V was pared by 4 bases and J by 5 bases, with 14 bases between. The CDR3 loop reads CASSSEGGWETQYF. The CDR3 DNA reads as TGTGCCAGCAGCTCGGAGGGCGGGTGGGAGACCCAGTACTTC.

The chain has TRBV4-2 and TRBJ2-6; D possibly uses TRBD1 or TRBD2 (5 bases each). V lost 0 bases and J 2 bases, leaving 5 bases between the germline ends. CDR1 and CDR2 (germline): LGHNA, YNFKEQ. There are 15 residues in the CDR3. The CDR3 loop reads CASSQEGAGANVLTF. CDR3 DNA: TGTGCCAGCAGCCAAGAGGGGGCTGGGGCCAACGTCCTGACTTTC.

The chain has TRBV10-3 and TRBJ2-3, with 9 nucleotides matching TRBD1. The V gene's germline CDR1 is ENHRY and CDR2 SYGVKD. The CDR3 loop spans 14 amino acids. V lost 8 bases and J lost 3; bases outside the gene matches: 6. The CDR3 sequence: CAIAWTGETDTQYF. CDR3 DNA: TGTGCCATCGCTTGGACAGGGGAAACAGATACGCAGTATTTT.

The chain employs TRBV7-9 and TRBJ2-3, with a tentative D call TRBD2 (6 bases). The CDR3 is made up of 13 amino acids. Germline loops: CDR1 SEHNR, CDR2 FQNEAQ (reference sequence). V was pared by 5 bases and J by 5 bases, with 11 bases between. The CDR3 region is CASSLASVDTQYF. The CDR3 DNA reads TGTGCCAGCAGCCTGGCTAGCGTAGATACGCAGTATTTT. Drawing the rest from reference TRBV7-9 and TRBJ2-3, the complete variable domain is DTGVSQNPRHKITKRGQNVTFRCDPISEHNRLYWYRQTLGQGPEFLTYFQNEAQLEKSRLLSDRFSAERPKGSFSTLEIQRTEQGDSAMYLCASSLASVDTQYFGPGTRLTVL.

For the CDR3, the DNA is TGTGCCAGAAGCTTCCCCCGGTCCCGGTCAGGGGCAAACGAGCAGTACTTC. This encodes CARSFPRSRSGANEQYF. The chain employs TRBV5-3 and TRBJ2-7; the D gene is possibly TRBD1 (6 bases). TRBV5-3 is identified as an open reading frame with a role that is uncertain. The ends were cut back, 2 bases at V and 5 bases at J, with 23 bases in the middle. The CDR3 consists of 17 residues.

The chain carries TRBV5-1 and TRBJ2-5; weak D call: TRBD1 (5 bases). This CDR3 spans 13 amino acids. CDR1 is SGHRS, CDR2 YFSETQ, per germline. V gave up 2 bases and J gave up 3 bases, with 8 bases separating them. This CDR3 is CASSLLTEETQYF. The DNA of the CDR3 is TGCGCCAGCAGCTTACTGACAGAAGAGACCCAGTACTTC.

V is TRBV7-2 and J is TRBJ1-1; tentatively, D is TRBD1 (5 bases). With 6 bases removed from V and 0 bases from J, the gap between germline ends came to 11 bases. The CDR3 is made up of 14 amino acids. Germline values: CDR1 SGHTA, CDR2 FQGNSA. The CDR3 sequence is CASRTDQLNTEAFF. DNA for the CDR3: TGTGCCAGCAGGACAGACCAATTGAACACTGAAGCTTTCTTT. Drawing the rest from reference TRBV7-2 and TRBJ1-1, the complete variable domain is GAGVSQSPSNKVTEKGKDVELRCDPISGHTALYWYRQSLGQGLEFLIYFQGNSAPDKSGLPSDRFSAERTGGSVSTLTIQRTQQEDSAVYLCASRTDQLNTEAFFGQGTRLTVV.

V is TRBV14 and J is TRBJ2-1; D gene uncertain. Germline CDR1 is SGHDN and CDR2 is FVKESK. The CDR3 contains 15 residues. V lost 1 base and J 1 base, leaving 8 bases between the germline ends. CDR3 in amino acids: CASSQVRRSYNEQFF. The CDR3 nucleotides read TGTGCCAGCAGCCAAGTCAGGAGATCCTACAATGAGCAGTTCTTC.

The chain joins TRBV18 to TRBJ1-5; TRBD1 might be the D (5 bases). From germline, CDR1 is KGHSH and CDR2 LQKENI. The CDR3 covers 14 residues. V was cut by 3 bases and J by 4 bases, with 10 bases left in between. This CDR3 reads CASSPQGGNQPQHF. CDR3 nucleotide sequence: TGTGCCAGCTCACCGCAGGGAGGGAATCAGCCCCAGCATTTT. Drawing the rest from reference TRBV18 and TRBJ1-5, the complete variable domain is NAGVMQNPRHLVRRRGQEARLRCSPMKGHSHVYWYRQLPEEGLKFMVYLQKENIIDESGMPKERFSAEFPKEGPSILRIQQVVRGDSAAYFCASSPQGGNQPQHFGDGTRLSIL.

The genes are TRBV7-2 and TRBJ2-5; D is unclear. Germline lookup yields CDR1 SGHTA and CDR2 FQGNSA. The CDR3 is 14 amino acids. Deletions cut 1 base from V and 1 base from J, with 7 bases between. The CDR3 sequence: CASSLGVSQETQYF. In DNA, the CDR3 is TGTGCCAGCAGCTTAGGGGTATCCCAAGAGACCCAGTACTTC.

The chain is built from TRBV29-1 and TRBJ1-1; D remains ambiguous. V was cut by 6 bases and J by 2 bases, with 19 bases left in between. This CDR3 region has 15 residues. Germline assignment: CDR1 SQVTM and CDR2 ANQGSEA. CDR3 coding DNA: TGCAGCGTGACCGGGAGCTCAATTCCCAACACTGAAGCTTTCTTT. Its translation: CSVTGSSIPNTEAFF.

Relative to its sample, this clone is medium-sized. V and J are TRBV27 and TRBJ2-1; D not resolved. This CDR3 is built from 14 residues. From germline, CDR1 is MNHEY and CDR2 SMNVEV (reference sequence). Trimming cost V 0 bases and J 7 bases, with 10 bases left between them. The CDR3 protein is CASSLSDTWNEQFF. The DNA of the CDR3 is TGTGCCAGCAGTTTATCGGATACGTGGAATGAGCAGTTCTTC.

On this clone itself: Its ends do not fully match the called genes, so a read error is possible. J is TRBJ1-2 and V is TRBV7-2; 10 bases are shared with TRBD1. Germline values: CDR1 SGHTA, CDR2 FQGNSA. This CDR3 is 16 amino acids long. CDR3 loop: CASSFSDRGPIYGYAF. The CDR3 DNA reads TGTGCCAGCAGCTTCTCCGACAGGGGGCCTATCTATGGCTACGCCTTC.

The rearrangement links TRBV21-1 to TRBJ1-6; TRBD1, the table's D call, lacks a check against the DNA. TRBV21-1 is assigned pseudogene status. The CDR3 is 13 residues long. CDR3 in DNA: TGTGCCAGCCACGGGACAGGATGCTCACCCCTCCACTTT. This translates into CASHGTGCSPLHF.

This clone was observed a handful of times. The rearrangement uses TRBV29-1 and TRBJ1-1; 9 positions agree with TRBD1. V shed 4 bases and J 3 bases; nucleotides not matched to a gene: 3. The CDR3 runs to 13 residues. Germline V CDR1 and CDR2: SQVTM, ANQGSEA. The CDR3 region is CSVGRTGDTEAFF. In DNA, the CDR3 is TGCAGCGTTGGGCGGACAGGGGACACTGAAGCTTTCTTT.

V gene TRBV29-1 combines with J gene TRBJ2-5, with a tentative D call TRBD1 (6 bases). The CDR3 is 12 amino acids. V dropped 6 bases and J dropped 1 base, with 9 bases sitting between them. The germline V gene has CDR1 SQVTM and CDR2 ANQGSEA. Here the CDR3 DNA reads TGCAGCGTAAGGACAGTCCAAGAGACCCAGTACTTC. As protein: CSVRTVQETQYF.

CDR3 nucleotide sequence: TGTGCCAGCTCACTGAGGGATTTTCACACCGGGGAGCTGTTTTTT. Protein: CASSLRDFHTGELFF. The chain carries TRBV18 and TRBJ2-2; possible D gene TRBD2, 5 bases. This CDR3 has 15 residues. Per germline, CDR1 KGHSH and CDR2 LQKENI. V was shortened by 4 bases and J by 3 bases, with 12 bases between the two germline ends.

A few counts support this clone. This sequence joins TRBV4-2 and TRBJ1-2, with D possibly TRBD1 on 5 matching bases. Germline values: CDR1 LGHNA, CDR2 YNFKEQ. This CDR3 contains 18 residues. Between the trimmed V and J ends, which lost 1 base and 0 bases, there was a span of 18 bases. The DNA of the CDR3 is TGTGCCAGCAGCCAAGTTGGGGCAGGAAGTTCCGCTAACTATGGCTACACCTTC. This codes for CASSQVGAGSSANYGYTF.

The V and J genes are TRBV9 and TRBJ2-7; 7 bases map to TRBD1. The germline V gene encodes CDR1 SGDLS and CDR2 YYNGEE. The V segment lost 4 bases and the J segment 3 bases; nucleotides outside the gene matches: 7. The CDR3 length is 14 residues. The CDR3 DNA sequence: TGTGCCAGCAGCCCACGGGACAGACGCTACGAGCAGTACTTC. Translating gives CASSPRDRRYEQYF. Variable domain in full (rest from reference TRBV9 and TRBJ2-7): DSGVTQTPKHLITATGQRVTLRCSPRSGDLSVYWYQQSLDQGLQFLIQYYNGEERAKGNILERFSAQQFPDLHSELNLSSLELGDSALYFCASSPRDRRYEQYFGPGTRLTVT.

CDR3 sequence: CASSFLTGGEQYF. As DNA, the CDR3 is TGTGCCAGCAGTTTCCTGACAGGGGGCGAGCAGTACTTC. V usage is TRBV27 and J usage is TRBJ2-7, with 9 nucleotides matching TRBD1. The V segment lost 3 bases and the J segment 6 bases; nucleotides outside the gene matches: 3. In germline, CDR1 is MNHEY, CDR2 SMNVEV (reference sequence). This CDR3 comprises 13 residues.

The V call is TRBV2, the J call TRBJ2-7, with unresolved D. The CDR3 contains 12 residues. Germline loops: CDR1 SNHLY, CDR2 FYNNEI. The V and J ends lost 3 bases and 7 bases respectively, with 10 bases between them. CDR3 in DNA: TGTGCCAGCAGTGATGAGGTGAATGAGCAGTACTTC. It encodes CASSDEVNEQYF.

In this sample, this clone turned up a few times. This sequence joins TRBV5-6 and TRBJ2-7; D is unresolved. Per the germline V gene, CDR1 is SGHDT and CDR2 is YYEEEE. Trimming removed 2 bases from V and 4 bases from J, with 10 bases in between. This CDR3 has 13 residues. The CDR3 loop is CASSFLPGYEQYF. In DNA form, the CDR3 reads TGTGCCAGCAGCTTTCTTCCTGGTTACGAGCAGTACTTC.